This T cell receptor beta chain was captured in a study of beta chain features in type 1 diabetes. V lost 6 bases to trimming and J lost 8 bases, with 10 bases between them. From germline, CDR1 is MDHEN and CDR2 SYDVKM. The CDR3 is 11 amino acids. Overall study findings and caveats: When Type 1 diabetes patients were examined, their TCRB CDR3s proved moderately but significantly shorter in all four CD4+ subsets.

This clone was detected only a few times. What it recognizes is unknown. Of the isolated RNA, all was reverse transcribed, and so the sequenced material was expressed TCRB transcripts. The data were produced by immunoSEQ multiplex PCR, yet TCRdb's version contains in-frame clones alone and is incomplete. The sample records hundreds of thousands of clones, around 13% being singletons. The J gene is TRBJ1-2, the V gene TRBV28, with D perhaps TRBD1 (5 bases). Source material: naive CD4+ T cells from blood. The sequence was collected from a woman younger than 35 with type 1 diabetes. The CDR3 bases are TGTGCCAGCAGGCAGGGTGGGGGCTACACCTTC. It yields the protein CASRQGGGYTF.